The entry below gives a single T cell receptor (beta chain) sequence along with its context. J gave up 5 bases and V 0 bases, and 4 bases lay outside the gene matches. This CDR3 is built from 15 residues. The germline CDR1 and CDR2 sequences are SGHRS and YFSETQ. Each CDR3 protein gets one entry after TCRdb re-called the 5' RACE reads with MiXCR. The sample yields roughly 490,000 distinct CDR3 sequences, over 11% seen once. This sample was taken from a study of identical twins. A further study also used this sample, focusing on yellow fever vaccine responses in identical twins.

Sequencing was performed on CD4+ T cells sorted from blood. The V and J genes are TRBV5-1 and TRBJ1-4; 7 bases line up with TRBD1. The source is a woman between 18 and 29 years old in good health. CDR3 sequence reads: CASSLAGTANEKLFF. CDR3 nucleotides: TGCGCCAGCAGCTTGGCCGGGACAGCGAATGAAAAACTGTTTTTT. The full variable domain, rest sourced from reference TRBV5-1 and TRBJ1-4, is KAGVTQTPRYLIKTRGQQVTLSCSPISGHRSVSWYQQTPGQGLQFLFEYFSETQRNKGNFPGRFSGRQFSNSRSEMNVSTLELGDSALYLCASSLAGTANEKLFFGSGTQLSVL.